The 22 T cell receptor beta chains listed next were all sequenced from one sample in a study of shared clonotypes between healthy human individuals. TCRdb's table, derived via immunoSEQ multiplex PCR, lists solely in-frame clones and lacks some. Among fewer than 850,000 clones listed, about 90% were seen once. What was sequenced was memory CD8+ T cells from PBMCs. Subset indicated: CD45RO+ cells pooled with CCR7-negative TemRA cells. The receptors were gathered from a man younger than 30 in good health. Some clones in this sample may be carry-over from other donors' samples.

The CDR3, as DNA: TGTGCCATCAGTGAGTGGGCAGCTCAAAAAACCGGGGAGCTGTTTTTT. Translation: CAISEWAAQKTGELFF. The rearrangement joins TRBV10-3 to TRBJ2-2; the D is unclear. Germline lookup yields CDR1 ENHRY and CDR2 SYGVKD. This CDR3 spans 16 amino acids. V dropped 1 base and J dropped 5 bases, with 14 bases sitting between them.

The chain carries TRBV6-1 and TRBJ2-5; D possibly corresponds to TRBD2 (5 bases). The closer fit of TRBJ2-7 to the DNA end suggests the J call may be wrong. CDR1 and CDR2 (germline): MNHNS, SASEGT. CDR3 length equals 14 residues. The CDR3 DNA reads as TGTGCCAGCAGCGCTTACGGGGTCGTCTACGAGCAGTACTTC. This gives the protein CASSAYGVVYEQYF.

V gene TRBV9 combines with J gene TRBJ2-7; D might be TRBD2 (6 bases). The V gene lost 4 bases and the J gene lost 6 bases, with 20 bases spanning the gap. Germline CDR1 and CDR2: SGDLS and YYNGEE. This CDR3 comprises 15 residues. CDR3 bases: TGTGCCAGCAGCCCATCTGCGGGATCCCCTACCGAGCAGTACTTC. This translates into CASSPSAGSPTEQYF.

The J gene is TRBJ2-5, the V gene TRBV25-1; no clear D. The J call may be mistaken, given a closer DNA end match to TRBJ2-7. The CDR3 is 11 amino acids. The germline V gene has CDR1 MGHDK and CDR2 SYGVNS. The CDR3 sequence: CASSGGGEQYF. CDR3 DNA: TGTGCCAGCAGTGGAGGTGGCGAGCAGTACTTC.

J is TRBJ2-5 and V is TRBV30, with no clear D. Gene TRBJ2-7 matches the end of the DNA better, so the J call may be wrong. This CDR3 contains 13 residues. The germline CDR1 and CDR2 sequences are GTSNPN and SVGIG (reference sequence). The CDR3 protein is CACASRMAYEQYF. In nucleotides, the CDR3 is TGTGCCTGCGCCTCTAGGATGGCCTACGAGCAGTACTTC.

The chain uses TRBV11-1 and TRBJ2-7; no clear D gene. The germline V gene has CDR1 SGHAT and CDR2 FQDESV (reference sequence). V dropped 3 bases and J dropped 0 bases, with 3 bases sitting between them. The CDR3 length is 12 residues. The CDR3 reads CASSFDSYEQYF. The CDR3 DNA sequence: TGTGCCAGCAGCTTTGACTCCTACGAGCAGTACTTC.

This chain links TRBV11-2 with TRBJ2-2; D call uncertain. With 4 bases removed from V and 5 bases from J, the gap between germline ends came to 11 bases. This CDR3 has 14 amino acids. In germline, CDR1 is SGHAT, CDR2 FQNNGV. In nucleotides, the CDR3 is TGTGCCAGCAGCTCCCCGATAAAGACCGGGGAGCTGTTTTTT. Its translation is CASSSPIKTGELFF.

In its sample, this clone was seen once. V gene TRBV19 combines with J gene TRBJ1-2; D call uncertain. V shed 8 bases and J shed 3 bases, with 10 bases lying between them. The CDR3 length is 12 residues. The V gene's germline CDR1 is LNHDA and CDR2 SQIVND (reference sequence). The CDR3 DNA follows: TGTGCCAGTTTCGGTATATACTATGGCTACACCTTC. It encodes CASFGIYYGYTF.

The chain joins TRBV11-2 to TRBJ2-7; TRBD2 matches 7 bases. With V trimmed by 5 bases and J by 3 bases, 13 bases remained unmatched. The CDR3 consists of 16 residues. Germline CDR1 reads SGHAT; CDR2 reads FQNNGV. This CDR3 reads CASSPTRGGSVYEQYF. The CDR3 DNA sequence: TGTGCCAGCAGCCCAACCCGGGGCGGGAGTGTCTACGAGCAGTACTTC.

V and J are TRBV28 and TRBJ1-2; 8 bases fit TRBD1. This CDR3 has 14 residues. With 7 bases clipped from V and 2 bases from J, the junction kept 6 bases outside the gene matches. The germline CDR1 and CDR2 sequences are MDHEN and SYDVKM. In DNA form, the CDR3 reads TGTGCCAGCATCGACAGGGGAAAGAACTATGGCTACACCTTC. Translation: CASIDRGKNYGYTF.

The chain has TRBV4-1 and TRBJ2-7, with a possible D match to TRBD2 (6 bases). This CDR3 is built from 12 residues. Germline CDR1 is MGHRA and CDR2 is YSYEKL. V lost 4 bases and J lost 4, with 8 bases in between. CDR3 nucleotides: TGCGCCAGCAGCCGAGGAGGGTACGAGCAGTACTTC. This codes for CASSRGGYEQYF.

This clone has a single count. V gene TRBV5-4 combines with J gene TRBJ2-1; D gene ambiguous. In germline, CDR1 is SGHNT, CDR2 YYREEE (reference sequence). The CDR3 totals 15 residues. Trimming stripped 5 bases from V and 2 bases from J, with 14 bases between. The CDR3 is CASRYSSATYNEQFF. CDR3 DNA sequence: TGTGCCAGCAGATACTCGAGCGCAACCTACAATGAGCAGTTCTTC.

J is TRBJ2-7 and V is TRBV13, with D tentatively TRBD1 (6 bases). Germline assignment: CDR1 PRHDT and CDR2 FYEKMQ (reference sequence). This CDR3 region has 13 residues. Trimming removed 5 bases from V and 5 bases from J, with 13 bases in between. The CDR3 DNA reads as TGTGCCAGCAGCCCGCACAGGGTCCACGAGCAGTACTTC. This translates into CASSPHRVHEQYF.

V gene TRBV27 combines with J gene TRBJ1-5, with D unclear. Germline CDR1 and CDR2: MNHEY and SMNVEV (reference sequence). The CDR3 loop spans 13 amino acids. V was cut by 9 bases and J by 0 bases, with 9 bases left in between. CDR3 amino acids: CASGDFSNQPQHF. CDR3 sequence (DNA): TGTGCCAGTGGGGATTTTAGCAATCAGCCCCAGCATTTT.

The chain combines TRBV19 with TRBJ1-5; TRBD1 matches 9 bases. V was pared by 5 bases and J by 3 bases, with 11 bases of the junction left unmatched. Germline CDR1 reads LNHDA; CDR2 reads SQIVND (reference sequence). CDR3 length equals 17 residues. In DNA form, the CDR3 reads TGTGCCAGTAGTCAACGAGGACAGGGGCGAGACAATCAGCCCCAGCATTTT. Amino acids: CASSQRGQGRDNQPQHF.

The rearrangement uses TRBV13 and TRBJ2-7, with 7 bases aligning to TRBD2. The V segment lost 2 bases and the J segment 7 bases; nucleotides outside the gene matches: 14. Germline values: CDR1 PRHDT, CDR2 FYEKMQ (reference sequence). The CDR3 is made up of 16 amino acids. CDR3 protein: CASSLWILAGAREQYF. The CDR3, as DNA: TGTGCCAGCAGCTTATGGATCCTTGCGGGAGCCAGAGAGCAGTACTTC.

A single count supports this clone. The V call is TRBV5-6, the J call TRBJ1-4; the D is unclear. CDR3 length equals 16 residues. The germline V and J ends were trimmed by 4 bases and 4 bases, with 17 bases remaining between them. CDR1 and CDR2 from the germline V gene are SGHDT and YYEEEE. The CDR3 loop is CASSPRAIGINEKLFF. CDR3 sequence (DNA): TGTGCCAGCAGCCCCCGCGCAATCGGAATTAATGAAAAACTGTTTTTT.

The chain employs TRBV2 and TRBJ2-7; D uncertain. The CDR3 has 16 amino acids. Germline V lookup: CDR1 SNHLY, CDR2 FYNNEI. The V end lost 1 base, the J end lost 6 bases, and 19 bases lay between the germline ends. Written as DNA, the CDR3 is TGTGCCAGCAGTGAAGTTAGGATACAGCGTATCGGCGAGCAGTACTTC. Its protein product is CASSEVRIQRIGEQYF.

This chain uses TRBV7-8 with TRBJ1-1; TRBD1 agrees at 7 bases. The CDR3 is 14 residues long. The ends lost 5 bases at V and 1 base at J; junction bases unmatched: 4. Germline CDR1 and CDR2: SGHVS and FQNEAQ. The CDR3 region is CASSMGQRNTEAFF. In DNA form, the CDR3 reads TGTGCCAGCAGCATGGGACAGCGGAACACTGAAGCTTTCTTT.

The chain joins TRBV25-1 to TRBJ2-3; 7 positions agree with TRBD1. The germline CDR1 and CDR2 sequences are MGHDK and SYGVNS. This CDR3 contains 16 residues. Trimming took 2 bases from V and 0 from J; bases not matched to a gene: 5. CDR3 residues: CASSEGTVVSTDTQYF. The CDR3 DNA sequence: TGTGCCAGCAGTGAAGGGACAGTAGTTAGCACAGATACGCAGTATTTT.

J is TRBJ2-5 and V is TRBV9; the D call may be TRBD1 or TRBD2 (5 bases each). CDR1 SGDLS and CDR2 YYNGEE come from the germline V gene. The V end was cut by 3 bases, the J end by 2 bases, with 11 bases between. The CDR3 is 14 residues long. The CDR3 sequence is CASSAREGQETQYF. CDR3 DNA sequence: TGTGCCAGCAGCGCCCGCGAGGGGCAAGAGACCCAGTACTTC.

This chain joins TRBV27 and TRBJ2-2, with 9 nucleotides matching TRBD1. CDR1 MNHEY and CDR2 SMNVEV come from the germline V gene (reference sequence). The CDR3 consists of 14 residues. Losses at the gene ends were 5 bases for V and 6 bases for J; bases not matched to a gene: 4. DNA of the CDR3: TGTGCCAGCAGTGGGACAGGGACTCCCGGGGAGCTGTTTTTT. Its protein is CASSGTGTPGELFF.